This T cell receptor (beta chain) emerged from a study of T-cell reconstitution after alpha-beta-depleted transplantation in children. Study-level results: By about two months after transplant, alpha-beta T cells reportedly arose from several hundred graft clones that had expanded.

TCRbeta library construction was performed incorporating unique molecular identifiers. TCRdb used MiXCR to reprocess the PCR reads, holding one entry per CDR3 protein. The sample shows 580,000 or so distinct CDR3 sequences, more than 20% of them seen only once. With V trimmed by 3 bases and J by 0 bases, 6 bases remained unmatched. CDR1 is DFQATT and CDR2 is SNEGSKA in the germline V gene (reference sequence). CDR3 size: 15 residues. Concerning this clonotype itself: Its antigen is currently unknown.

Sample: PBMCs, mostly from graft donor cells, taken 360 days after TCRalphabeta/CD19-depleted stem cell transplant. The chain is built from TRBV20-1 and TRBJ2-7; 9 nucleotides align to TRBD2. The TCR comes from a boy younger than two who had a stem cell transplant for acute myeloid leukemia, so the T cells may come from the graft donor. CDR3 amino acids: CSARPPTSGSYEQYF. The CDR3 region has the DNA TGCAGTGCTAGGCCTCCGACTAGCGGCTCCTACGAGCAGTACTTC.